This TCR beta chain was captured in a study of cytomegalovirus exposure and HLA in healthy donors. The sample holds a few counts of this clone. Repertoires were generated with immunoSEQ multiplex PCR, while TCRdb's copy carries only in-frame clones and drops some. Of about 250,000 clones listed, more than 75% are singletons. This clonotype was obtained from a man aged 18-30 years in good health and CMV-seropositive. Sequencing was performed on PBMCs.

CDR3 sequence reads: CASSLGRGLTNTEAFF. CDR3 in DNA: TGCGCCAGCAGCTTGGGGAGGGGGCTAACGAACACTGAAGCTTTCTTT. This chain uses TRBV5-1 with TRBJ1-1, with 7 bases lining up with TRBD1. Germline-derived CDR1 and CDR2 are SGHRS and YFSETQ. The CDR3 has 16 amino acids. With 0 bases clipped from V and 1 base from J, the junction kept 6 bases outside the gene matches.